The 22 T cell receptor beta chains listed next were all sequenced from one sample in a study of cytomegalovirus exposure and HLA in healthy donors. Primers for the PCR totalled 60 Vbeta and 13 Jbeta. The repertoire was sequenced with immunoSEQ multiplex PCR; TCRdb's copy has only in-frame clones and lacks some. The sample lists around 200,000 clones, more than 80% seen once, with 2% to 3% in the top ten. The sequencing sample was made of PBMCs. These receptors came from a woman aged 45-65 years in good health and CMV-seropositive.

This rearrangement joins TRBV7-2 to TRBJ1-1, with 7 positions matching TRBD1. In germline, CDR1 is SGHTA, CDR2 FQGNSA. CDR3 length: 17 residues. Germline trimming cut 6 bases from V and 0 bases from J; bases unmatched to any gene: 13. CDR3 coding DNA: TGTGCCAGCAGTCCTTGGGACAGCCTGTTTCTGAACACTGAAGCTTTCTTT. It yields the protein CASSPWDSLFLNTEAFF.

The V gene is TRBV7-9, the J gene TRBJ2-7; 8 bases align to TRBD2. V trimming: 5 bases; J trimming: 3 bases; junction bases outside the gene matches: 6. The germline gives CDR1 SEHNR, CDR2 FQNEAQ (reference sequence). This CDR3 has 14 amino acids. CDR3 amino acids: CASSPSGGGYEQYF. The CDR3 nucleotides read TGTGCCAGCAGCCCCAGCGGGGGAGGCTACGAGCAGTACTTC.

This clone appeared once. The chain links TRBV15 to TRBJ1-1, with 8 bases fitting TRBD1. Per the germline V gene, CDR1 is LNHNV and CDR2 is YYDKDF (reference sequence). With 4 bases clipped from V and 3 bases from J, the junction kept 7 bases outside the gene matches. This CDR3 region has 15 residues. The CDR3 nucleotides read TGTGCCACCAGCAAACCGCGACAGGGGCACACTGAAGCTTTCTTT. This codes for CATSKPRQGHTEAFF. Full variable domain (outside the CDR3, taken from reference TRBV15 and TRBJ1-1): DAMVIQNPRYQVTQFGKPVTLSCSQTLNHNVMYWYQQKSSQAPKLLFHYYDKDFNNEADTPDNFQSRRPNTSFCFLDIRSPGLGDTAMYLCATSKPRQGHTEAFFGQGTRLTVV.

The chain uses TRBV30 and TRBJ1-4; D is undetermined. The CDR3 is made up of 13 amino acids. CDR1 and CDR2 (germline): GTSNPN, SVGIG (reference sequence). Between the trimmed V and J ends, which lost 5 bases and 3 bases, there was a span of 10 bases. The CDR3 nucleotides read TGTGCCTGGGGATGGGCCTCTAATGAAAAACTGTTTTTT. Its protein product is CAWGWASNEKLFF.

The chain combines TRBV15 with TRBJ2-7; tentative D call: TRBD2 (5 bases). Germline assignment: CDR1 LNHNV and CDR2 YYDKDF (reference sequence). The CDR3 runs to 13 residues. V was trimmed by 1 base and J by 3 bases, leaving 7 bases between them. This chain's CDR3 is CATSRGGNYEQYF. The CDR3 region has the DNA TGTGCCACCAGCAGAGGAGGGAACTACGAGCAGTACTTC.

J is TRBJ2-5 and V is TRBV5-4; possibly TRBD2 for D (6 bases). Trimming took off 4 bases at V and 3 bases at J, with 16 bases between the two ends. The germline V gene has CDR1 SGHNT and CDR2 YYREEE (reference sequence). This CDR3 region has 15 residues. CDR3 protein: CASSLSGKNKETQYF. The CDR3 DNA follows: TGTGCCAGCAGCCTTAGCGGAAAAAACAAAGAGACCCAGTACTTC.

This chain connects TRBV7-9 to TRBJ1-1, with a possible D match to TRBD1 (5 bases). Germline lookup yields CDR1 SEHNR and CDR2 FQNEAQ (reference sequence). Trimming stripped 1 base from V and 13 bases from J, with 10 bases between. The CDR3 loop spans 11 amino acids. The CDR3 DNA follows: TGTGCCAGCAGCTTAGGGGGCGGAAATTTCTTT. Translated, it gives CASSLGGGNFF.

This chain links TRBV7-9 with TRBJ1-2, with 8 bases fitting TRBD1. Germline-derived CDR1 and CDR2 are SEHNR and FQNEAQ (reference sequence). This CDR3 contains 13 residues. Trimming at V came to 4 bases and at J to 4 bases, leaving 2 bases not matched to a gene. In DNA form, the CDR3 reads TGTGCCAGCAGCTCGGGACAGGTCTATGGCTACACCTTC. This codes for CASSSGQVYGYTF.

The chain combines TRBV5-1 with TRBJ2-2; 9 nucleotides line up with TRBD1. The CDR3 covers 15 residues. The trim removed 3 bases at V and 3 bases at J, leaving 3 bases unmatched. Germline V gives CDR1 SGHRS, CDR2 YFSETQ. CDR3 in DNA: TGCGCCAGCAGCTCGGGACAGGGATACACCGGGGAGCTGTTTTTT. Translation: CASSSGQGYTGELFF. The full variable domain, its missing parts supplied by reference TRBV5-1 and TRBJ2-2, is KAGVTQTPRYLIKTRGQQVTLSCSPISGHRSVSWYQQTPGQGLQFLFEYFSETQRNKGNFPGRFSGRQFSNSRSEMNVSTLELGDSALYLCASSSGQGYTGELFFGEGSRLTVL.

The genes are TRBV7-2 and TRBJ2-6, with D tentatively TRBD1 (6 bases). Germline CDR1 and CDR2: SGHTA and FQGNSA. This CDR3 contains 16 residues. The ends were cut back, 3 bases at V and 4 bases at J, with 13 bases in the middle. CDR3 DNA sequence: TGTGCCAGCAGCTTGGTGGGGGCGCGGGGGGCCAACGTCCTGACTTTC. This translates into CASSLVGARGANVLTF.

The chain carries TRBV18 and TRBJ2-1; tentatively, D is TRBD1 (5 bases). The germline gives CDR1 KGHSH, CDR2 LQKENI. Trimming removed 3 bases at V and 1 base at J, with 13 bases between. The CDR3 spans 16 residues. The CDR3, as DNA: TGTGCCAGCTCACCCCAGGGTCAAGGGTCCTACAATGAGCAGTTCTTC. Translating gives CASSPQGQGSYNEQFF.

V gene TRBV2 combines with J gene TRBJ2-7; TRBD2 aligns across 13 bases. Trimming removed 4 bases from V and 2 bases from J; junction bases left unmatched: 2. Germline lookup yields CDR1 SNHLY and CDR2 FYNNEI. This CDR3 is built from 15 residues. This CDR3 reads CASSAGTSGTYEQYF. The DNA for the CDR3 is TGTGCCAGCAGTGCCGGGACTAGCGGGACCTACGAGCAGTACTTC.

Notes on this clone: This sample also contains other DNA sequences that code for the same CDR3. V gene TRBV5-1 combines with J gene TRBJ2-3, with a tentative D call TRBD2 (7 bases). Germline V CDR1 and CDR2: SGHRS, YFSETQ. V dropped 0 bases and J dropped 3 bases, with 11 bases sitting between them. There are 15 residues in the CDR3. The CDR3, as DNA: TGCGCCAGCAGCTTGGGAGGGGGGGGAACAGATACGCAGTATTTT. Its translation is CASSLGGGGTDTQYF.

V and J are TRBV18 and TRBJ2-3, with 7 bases lining up with TRBD2. Germline V gene data show CDR1 as KGHSH and CDR2 as LQKENI. CDR3 size: 16 residues. Losses at the gene ends were 3 bases for V and 0 bases for J; bases not matched to a gene: 6. The CDR3 region has the DNA TGTGCCAGCTCACCTCTAGCTAGCGGTAGCACAGATACGCAGTATTTT. Residues: CASSPLASGSTDTQYF.

The chain uses TRBV27 and TRBJ1-3, with D possibly being TRBD1 (5 bases). This CDR3 comprises 16 residues. Germline V gene sequence: CDR1 MNHEY, CDR2 SMNVEV (reference sequence). V lost 5 bases and J lost 3, with 17 bases in between. As DNA, the CDR3 is TGTGCCAGCAGTCCACTCATGGGGGGGTTTGGAAACACCATATATTTT. This codes for CASSPLMGGFGNTIYF.

The chain couples TRBV18 to TRBJ1-3, with D possibly TRBD1 on 6 matching bases. Germline V gene sequence: CDR1 KGHSH, CDR2 LQKENI. Deletions cut 6 bases from V and 0 bases from J, with 12 bases between. The CDR3 covers 15 residues. CDR3 nucleotide sequence: TGTGCCAGCTCTCGGAGGACAGTCTCTGGAAACACCATATATTTT. Translated: CASSRRTVSGNTIYF.

This sequence joins TRBV6-1 and TRBJ1-1; 7 bases map to TRBD1. CDR1 and CDR2 from the germline V gene are MNHNS and SASEGT. The CDR3 is made up of 15 amino acids. Trimming removed 6 bases from V and 2 bases from J; junction bases left unmatched: 9. The CDR3 nucleotides read TGTGCCAGCAGCCCTGGGACAGCCAGAAACACTGAAGCTTTCTTT. Translating gives CASSPGTARNTEAFF.

This chain connects TRBV4-3 to TRBJ2-1; 8 nucleotides align to TRBD1. The V segment lost 0 bases and the J segment 8 bases; nucleotides outside the gene matches: 9. Germline values: CDR1 LGHNA, CDR2 YSLEER. This CDR3 spans 16 amino acids. CDR3 residues: CASSQDPRGPGDEQFF. The CDR3 DNA sequence: TGCGCCAGCAGCCAAGATCCCAGGGGGCCGGGCGATGAGCAGTTCTTC.

The chain carries TRBV28 and TRBJ2-3, with TRBD2 matching over 11 bases. The CDR3 covers 15 residues. CDR1 and CDR2 from the germline V gene are MDHEN and SYDVKM. J was trimmed by 1 base and V by 6 bases; bases with no gene match: 3. CDR3 in amino acids: CASSALAGGTDTQYF. CDR3 bases: TGTGCCAGCAGCGCACTAGCGGGGGGCACAGATACGCAGTATTTT.

The chain joins TRBV10-3 to TRBJ1-1; 8 bases are a match to TRBD1. With 5 bases clipped from V and 3 bases from J, the junction kept 5 bases outside the gene matches. Germline V gene data show CDR1 as ENHRY and CDR2 as SYGVKD. The CDR3 sequence is 14 residues long. The CDR3 bases are TGTGCCATCAGTTCCCAGGGGGCAGACACTGAAGCTTTCTTT. It specifies CAISSQGADTEAFF.

The chain combines TRBV2 with TRBJ2-7; no firm D call. Germline CDR1 is SNHLY and CDR2 is FYNNEI. This CDR3 contains 12 residues. V lost 0 bases, J lost 7 bases, and 7 bases lay in between. The DNA of the CDR3 is TGTGCCAGCAGTGAAGCAGCGAGGGAGCAGTACTTC. Amino acid sequence: CASSEAAREQYF.

The rearrangement links TRBV7-2 to TRBJ2-5; perhaps TRBD2 as D (5 bases). CDR1 and CDR2 (germline): SGHTA, FQGNSA. CDR3 length: 13 residues. V lost 3 bases and J lost 3, with 8 bases in between. For the CDR3, the DNA is TGTGCCAGCAGCTTGGGAGCGGAAGAGACCCAGTACTTC. Protein: CASSLGAEETQYF.